These 30 T cell receptor beta chains were sequenced from one sample in a study of intratumoral heterogeneity in liver cancer. Produced via immunoSEQ multiplex PCR; TCRdb's table is partial and in-frame only. The sample contains 3,500 to 4,500 clones, roughly 45% of which appear only once. Tumour samples came from separate, distinct regions of the hepatocellular carcinoma nodule. The sequencing used tumor tissue, collected before any cancer treatment. The receptors come from a man between 65 and 85 years old with hepatocellular carcinoma.

V is TRBV28 and J is TRBJ1-5; D call uncertain. CDR3 length equals 16 residues. The germline V gene encodes CDR1 MDHEN and CDR2 SYDVKM. V lost 6 bases, J lost 5 bases, and 20 bases lay in between. This CDR3 reads CASSPGLRIGDQPQHF. The CDR3 DNA reads as TGTGCCAGCAGCCCCGGACTCCGGATAGGAGATCAGCCCCAGCATTTT.

In DNA, the CDR3 is TGTGCCAGCAGCTTGAGGACAGCTATAATGAACACTGAAGCTTTCTTT. As protein: CASSLRTAIMNTEAFF. V and J are TRBV5-8 and TRBJ1-1; tentative D call: TRBD1 (6 bases). The germline V and J ends were trimmed by 1 base and 0 bases, with 13 bases remaining between them. CDR3 length: 16 amino acids. Germline CDR1 SGHTS, CDR2 YDEGEE.

The chain has TRBV19 and TRBJ1-1; 9 bases agree with TRBD1. Unmatched junction bases numbered 4, after V lost 5 bases and J lost 6 bases. The germline V gene encodes CDR1 LNHDA and CDR2 SQIVND (reference sequence). CDR3 size: 13 residues. The CDR3 loop is CASSVGTGSEAFF. CDR3 DNA sequence: TGTGCCAGTAGTGTTGGGACAGGGTCTGAAGCTTTCTTT.

The chain has TRBV5-8 and TRBJ1-1; TRBD1 might be the D (5 bases). Germline values: CDR1 SGHTS, CDR2 YDEGEE. V was shortened by 4 bases and J by 0 bases, with 13 bases between the two germline ends. This CDR3 spans 15 amino acids. In nucleotides, the CDR3 is TGTGCCAGCAGCCTAATACAGGTCTTGAACACTGAAGCTTTCTTT. It yields the protein CASSLIQVLNTEAFF. Complete variable domain (other parts from reference TRBV5-8 and TRBJ1-1): EAGVTQSPTHLIKTRGQQATLRCSPISGHTSVYWYQQALGLGLQFLLWYDEGEERNRGNFPPRFSGRQFPNYSSELNVNALELEDSALYLCASSLIQVLNTEAFFGQGTRLTVV.

Note on this clone: The junction shows a germline mismatch at one end, possibly a read error. The chain couples TRBV2 to TRBJ1-1; 7 bases map to TRBD1. Germline CDR1 SNHLY, CDR2 FYNNEI. The CDR3 sequence is 11 residues long. The chain's CDR3 is CASPDRYFRGF. The CDR3 region has the DNA TGTGCCAGCCCGGACAGGTACTTTAGAGGCTTT.

The chain couples TRBV19 to TRBJ1-5, with D possibly matching TRBD1 (6 bases). The CDR3 contains 17 residues. V was pared by 9 bases and J by 6 bases, with 27 bases between. CDR1 is LNHDA, CDR2 SQIVND, per germline (reference sequence). The CDR3: CASAPKGDQRGAQPQHF. CDR3 coding DNA: TGTGCCAGCGCGCCTAAGGGGGACCAGAGGGGGGCTCAGCCCCAGCATTTT.

The table lists this clone with a few counts. The chain recombines TRBV5-8 with TRBJ2-5, with D unclear. From germline, CDR1 is SGHTS and CDR2 YDEGEE. V lost 0 bases and J 5 bases, leaving 11 bases between the germline ends. The CDR3 is 14 amino acids. The DNA for the CDR3 is TGTGCCAGCAGCTTGGGGGGAAGAAGGGAGACCCAGTACTTC. As protein: CASSLGGRRETQYF.

The chain is built from TRBV28 and TRBJ1-2; possible D gene TRBD1, 5 bases. V gave up 5 bases and J gave up 4 bases, with 8 bases separating them. Germline loops: CDR1 MDHEN, CDR2 SYDVKM. This CDR3 is 12 amino acids long. As DNA, the CDR3 is TGTGCCAGCAGTACAGGACTCTATGGCTACACCTTC. It is translated as CASSTGLYGYTF.

The V and J genes are TRBV3-1 (or the pseudogene TRBV3-2) and TRBJ1-5, with 8 bases identical to TRBD1. The trim removed 4 bases at V and 6 bases at J, leaving 14 bases unmatched. This CDR3 contains 17 residues. Germline loops: CDR1 LGHDT, CDR2 YNNKEL (reference sequence). CDR3 protein: CASSPHILRQGSQPQHF. The CDR3 nucleotides are TGTGCCAGCAGCCCTCACATACTCCGACAGGGGAGTCAGCCCCAGCATTTT.

This chain uses TRBV6-1 with TRBJ2-7, with D unclear. Trimming stripped 2 bases from V and 0 bases from J, with 8 bases between. CDR1 MNHNS and CDR2 SASEGT come from the germline V gene. The CDR3 is 14 amino acids. Written as DNA, the CDR3 is TGTGCCAGCAGTGAAAACTTGGGCTCCTACGAGCAGTACGTC. This gives the protein CASSENLGSYEQYV.

This clone rates as medium-sized. The rearrangement joins TRBV4-3 to TRBJ1-3; possibly TRBD1 for D (6 bases). CDR1 LGHNA and CDR2 YSLEER come from the germline V gene. With 4 bases removed from V and 0 bases from J, the gap between germline ends came to 19 bases. This CDR3 contains 18 residues. The CDR3 loop is CASSPSSTGTSSGNTIYF. DNA of the CDR3: TGCGCCAGCAGCCCCTCTTCGACAGGTACGAGCTCTGGAAACACCATATATTTT.

In this sample, this clone is medium-sized. This rearrangement joins TRBV5-6 to TRBJ2-5; D gene uncertain. V gave up 2 bases and J gave up 4 bases, with 12 bases separating them. The CDR3 consists of 14 residues. Germline lookup yields CDR1 SGHDT and CDR2 YYEEEE. CDR3 protein: CASSFGAGRETQYF. The CDR3 region has the DNA TGTGCCAGCAGCTTCGGAGCCGGCAGAGAGACCCAGTACTTC. Full variable domain (remainder filled in from reference TRBV5-6 and TRBJ2-5): DAGVTQSPTHLIKTRGQQVTLRCSPKSGHDTVSWYQQALGQGPQFIFQYYEEEERQRGNFPDRFSGHQFPNYSSELNVNALLLGDSALYLCASSFGAGRETQYFGPGTRLLVL.

This sequence joins TRBV19 and TRBJ2-1, with TRBD1 matching over 9 bases. Germline V gene lookup returns CDR1 LNHDA and CDR2 SQIVND (reference sequence). The ends lost 3 bases at V and 6 bases at J; junction bases unmatched: 6. The length of the CDR3 is 15 residues. The CDR3 sequence is CASSMGQGISNEQFF. The DNA of the CDR3 is TGTGCCAGTAGTATGGGACAGGGCATAAGCAATGAGCAGTTCTTC.

The chain uses TRBV24-1 and TRBJ1-5; 7 nucleotides agree with TRBD1. The CDR3 loop spans 10 amino acids. Looked up from germline, CDR1 is KGHDR and CDR2 is SFDVKD. J gave up 11 bases and V 8 bases, and 2 bases lay outside the gene matches. The CDR3 DNA reads as TGTGCCACCATTGGGACAGCCCAGCATTTT. The encoded protein is CATIGTAQHF.

This clone appeared a few times. The V call is TRBV15, the J call TRBJ2-1; TRBD1 might be the D (5 bases). CDR1 and CDR2 from the germline V gene are LNHNV and YYDKDF (reference sequence). Trimming stripped 1 base from V and 2 bases from J, with 6 bases between. This CDR3 has 14 amino acids. The CDR3 reads CATSRATAYNEQFF. CDR3 sequence (DNA): TGTGCCACCAGCAGAGCGACAGCCTACAATGAGCAGTTCTTC.

By proportion, this clone is medium-sized. The CDR3 region has the DNA TGCGCCAGCAGCTTGGCGGGGGCTACCACCGGGGAGCTGTTTTTT. This codes for CASSLAGATTGELFF. This chain links TRBV5-1 with TRBJ2-2, with D perhaps given as TRBD1 or TRBD2 (6 bases each). The CDR3 has 15 residues. Germline CDR1 reads SGHRS; CDR2 reads YFSETQ. Trimming took off 0 bases at V and 4 bases at J, with 10 bases between the two ends.

By frequency in the sample, this clone is medium-sized (0.01 to 0.1%). The V call is TRBV10-3, the J call TRBJ1-6; D not resolved. The germline V and J ends were trimmed by 0 bases and 6 bases, with 9 bases remaining between them. Germline V gives CDR1 ENHRY, CDR2 SYGVKD. CDR3 length: 15 amino acids. CDR3 sequence (DNA): TGTGCCATCAGTGAGTCGATATGGGCTAATTCACCCCTCCACTTT. Its translation is CAISESIWANSPLHF.

The chain couples TRBV5-1 to TRBJ2-1; no firm D call. The V gene's germline CDR1 is SGHRS and CDR2 YFSETQ. The CDR3 runs 13 residues. Trimming cost V 0 bases and J 0 bases, with 1 base left between them. This CDR3 reads CASSLGSYNEQFF. The CDR3 DNA reads TGCGCCAGCAGCTTGGGCTCCTACAATGAGCAGTTCTTC.

In DNA form, the CDR3 reads TGTGCCAGCAGTGCGTCAGGTCGGGAGAGAGCTTTCTTT. It yields the protein CASSASGRERAFF. The chain recombines TRBV28 with TRBJ1-1; D gene ambiguous. Germline CDR1 MDHEN, CDR2 SYDVKM. V was cut by 5 bases and J by 10 bases, with 17 bases left in between. The CDR3 loop spans 13 amino acids.

The chain recombines TRBV5-1 with TRBJ2-2; D could derive from TRBD1 or TRBD2 (5 bases each). Trimming pared 3 bases from V and 1 base from J, leaving 10 bases between. Germline CDR1 is SGHRS and CDR2 is YFSETQ. This CDR3 has 15 residues. In DNA form, the CDR3 reads TGCGCCAGCAGCTCCGGGACGTTGAACACCGGGGAGCTGTTTTTT. Protein product: CASSSGTLNTGELFF.

Judged by abundance, this clone is medium-sized. The chain carries TRBV6-6 and TRBJ2-3, with unresolved D. V lost 2 bases and J 6 bases, leaving 3 bases between the germline ends. Germline loops: CDR1 MNHNY, CDR2 SVGAGI (reference sequence). The CDR3 is 11 amino acids. CDR3 region: CASSYGDTQYF. CDR3 bases: TGTGCCAGCAGTTACGGGGATACGCAGTATTTT.

The V call is TRBV9, the J call TRBJ2-1; D is unresolved. The CDR3 is made up of 14 amino acids. Germline CDR1 reads SGDLS; CDR2 reads YYNGEE. Between the trimmed V and J ends, which lost 3 bases and 0 bases, there was a span of 7 bases. Here the CDR3 reads CASSGPYSYNEQFF. The CDR3 nucleotides read TGTGCCAGCAGCGGGCCTTACTCCTACAATGAGCAGTTCTTC.

The chain joins TRBV29-1 to TRBJ2-7; D possibly corresponds to TRBD2 (5 bases). The germline V gene has CDR1 SQVTM and CDR2 ANQGSEA. This CDR3 spans 15 amino acids. V dropped 5 bases and J dropped 2 bases, with 19 bases sitting between them. This CDR3 reads CSVRLARAKAYEQYF. DNA of the CDR3: TGCAGCGTTCGATTAGCGCGGGCGAAGGCCTACGAGCAGTACTTC.

This chain joins TRBV9 and TRBJ2-2; 9 nucleotides align to TRBD2. V shed 0 bases, J shed 10 bases, and the junction held 7 bases outside the gene matches. CDR1 is SGDLS, CDR2 YYNGEE, per germline. The CDR3 is 15 amino acids. In DNA, the CDR3 is TGTGCCAGCAGCGTAGCTCTTGCGGGGGGGGCGGAGCTGTTTTTT. This codes for CASSVALAGGAELFF.

This clone rates as large. The chain carries TRBV4-3 and TRBJ1-2, with 8 positions matching TRBD1. This CDR3 comprises 15 residues. CDR1 is LGHNA and CDR2 is YSLEER in the germline V gene. Losses at the gene ends were 4 bases for V and 4 bases for J; bases not matched to a gene: 8. CDR3 sequence reads: CASSPRRQGAYGYTF. DNA of the CDR3: TGCGCCAGCAGCCCCCGGCGGCAGGGGGCCTATGGCTACACCTTC.

J is TRBJ2-5 and V is TRBV11-2, with 8 positions matching TRBD1. Germline CDR1 reads SGHAT; CDR2 reads FQNNGV. The ends lost 4 bases at V and 3 bases at J; junction bases unmatched: 1. The CDR3 runs 13 residues. The CDR3 nucleotides read TGTGCCAGCAGCTGGGACAGGAAAGAGACCCAGTACTTC. Its protein is CASSWDRKETQYF.

This clone was recorded only once. The gene calls are TRBV30 and TRBJ2-2; TRBD1 matches at 11 bases. Germline V gives CDR1 GTSNPN, CDR2 SVGIG (reference sequence). The CDR3 covers 15 residues. V was clipped by 1 base and J by 8 bases; unmatched bases: 6. In nucleotides, the CDR3 is TGTGCCTGGAGTGACGGACAGGGGGCTAGGGGGGAGCTGTTTTTT. This codes for CAWSDGQGARGELFF.

By share, this clone ranks as medium-sized. This chain connects TRBV6-2 or TRBV6-3 to TRBJ1-2, with a tentative D call TRBD1 (6 bases). This CDR3 has 13 residues. Germline CDR1 MNHEY, CDR2 SVGEGT. V dropped 6 bases and J dropped 4 bases, with 12 bases sitting between them. CDR3 in amino acids: CASSLGGPYGYTF. The DNA of the CDR3 is TGTGCCAGCAGCCTGGGGGGGCCCTATGGCTACACCTTC.

This clone occurred a few times. The rearrangement uses TRBV28 and TRBJ2-5; D remains ambiguous. This CDR3 has 12 amino acids. With 1 base removed from V and 5 bases from J, the gap between germline ends came to 5 bases. Germline-derived CDR1 and CDR2 are MDHEN and SYDVKM. This CDR3 reads CASSLSEETQYF. The CDR3 DNA is TGTGCCAGCAGTTTATCGGAGGAGACCCAGTACTTC.

This chain uses TRBV25-1 with TRBJ1-2; the D is unclear. Germline V CDR1 and CDR2: MGHDK, SYGVNS. CDR3 length: 11 residues. V shed 4 bases and J shed 5 bases, with 5 bases lying between them. CDR3 bases: TGTGCCAGCAGTGGACTGTATGGCTACACCTTC. Protein sequence: CASSGLYGYTF.